One and the same sample provided the 32 T cell receptor beta chains below, sequenced in a study of T cells in Graves' hyperthyroidism and ophthalmopathy. Researchers amplified the TCR beta CDR3 regions from RNA transcripts. With the HTBI primer set, the TCR CDR3 went through a first round of RT-PCR. One entry per CDR3 protein, called by TCRdb with MiXCR from the multiplex PCR reads. The table includes 300,000 to 450,000 distinct CDR3 sequences, about 14% detected once. Sequencing was performed on blood. The receptors were sampled from a woman between 25 and 40 years old with Graves' ophthalmopathy.

The genes are TRBV10-3 and TRBJ1-5; tentatively, D is TRBD1 (5 bases). Germline lookup yields CDR1 ENHRY and CDR2 SYGVKD. CDR3 length: 14 residues. Deletions cut 3 bases from V and 1 base from J, with 7 bases between. CDR3: CAISDGDSNQPQHF. The CDR3 DNA sequence: TGTGCCATCAGTGATGGGGACAGCAATCAGCCCCAGCATTTT.

The gene calls are TRBV2 and TRBJ1-2; D is unresolved. This CDR3 contains 14 residues. CDR1 and CDR2 (germline): SNHLY, FYNNEI. V dropped 5 bases and J dropped 0 bases, with 10 bases sitting between them. The CDR3 DNA reads TGTGCCAGCAGTCAGAGGGCCGCTAACTATGGCTACACCTTC. This gives the protein CASSQRAANYGYTF. Based on the CDR3 plus reference TRBV2 and TRBJ1-2, the full variable domain is EPEVTQTPSHQVTQMGQEVILRCVPISNHLYFYWYRQILGQKVEFLVSFYNNEISEKSEIFDDQFSVERPDGSNFTLKIRSTKLEDSAMYFCASSQRAANYGYTFGSGTRLTVV.

This clonotype was observed at least ten times. The chain employs TRBV24-1 and TRBJ2-5; 9 positions match TRBD1. The CDR3 length is 18 residues. The germline gives CDR1 KGHDR, CDR2 SFDVKD. V shed 4 bases and J 2 bases; nucleotides not matched to a gene: 13. CDR3 amino acids: CATSDPGTGTRSQETQYF. DNA of the CDR3: TGTGCCACCAGTGACCCCGGGACAGGGACACGAAGTCAAGAGACCCAGTACTTC.

The chain is built from TRBV5-6 and TRBJ1-1, with D perhaps TRBD1 (5 bases). V was shortened by 0 bases and J by 0 bases, with 15 bases between the two germline ends. Germline V gene data show CDR1 as SGHDT and CDR2 as YYEEEE. The CDR3 length is 17 residues. The DNA of the CDR3 is TGTGCCAGCAGCTTGGTCGCAGGGCAAACTATGAACACTGAAGCTTTCTTT. Amino acids: CASSLVAGQTMNTEAFF.

This clonotype was seen ten or more times. V gene TRBV6-6 combines with J gene TRBJ1-5, with TRBD1 as a possible D gene (5 bases). V was shortened by 0 bases and J by 0 bases, with 18 bases between the two germline ends. This CDR3 contains 19 residues. The germline gives CDR1 MNHNY, CDR2 SVGAGI (reference sequence). This CDR3 is CASSYSPSGGRASNQPQHF. The CDR3 DNA is TGTGCCAGCAGTTACTCCCCATCGGGGGGAAGGGCTAGCAATCAGCCCCAGCATTTT.

This clonotype has a count of ten or more. The chain carries TRBV11-2 and TRBJ2-3; D possibly corresponds to TRBD2 (6 bases). This CDR3 is built from 17 residues. Germline CDR1 SGHAT, CDR2 FQNNGV. V was shortened by 7 bases and J by 5 bases, with 25 bases between the two germline ends. This CDR3 is CASTPLMASVMKDTQYF. CDR3 in DNA: TGTGCCAGCACCCCTCTCATGGCTAGCGTGATGAAAGATACGCAGTATTTT.

The chain is built from TRBV6-1 and TRBJ2-7; TRBD2 matches at 14 bases. There are 17 residues in the CDR3. The J segment lost 1 base and the V segment lost 5 bases, leaving 7 bases of the junction unmatched. Germline assignment: CDR1 MNHNS and CDR2 SASEGT. DNA of the CDR3: TGTGCCAGCAGTAGACTAGCGGGGGGGCCAACATCCTACGAGCAGTACTTC. Residues: CASSRLAGGPTSYEQYF.

This sequence joins TRBV5-8 and TRBJ1-3, with TRBD1 identical over 10 bases. Germline loops: CDR1 SGHTS, CDR2 YDEGEE. This CDR3 comprises 15 residues. Trimming removed 4 bases from V and 2 bases from J; junction bases left unmatched: 3. For the CDR3, the DNA is TGTGCCAGCAGCCTGGACAGGGGGACTGGAAACACCATATATTTT. Its protein product is CASSLDRGTGNTIYF.

This chain joins TRBV15 and TRBJ2-1, with D unresolved. This CDR3 spans 12 amino acids. Trimming removed 9 bases from V and 7 bases from J, with 13 bases in between. Germline-derived CDR1 and CDR2 are LNHNV and YYDKDF (reference sequence). Here the CDR3 DNA reads TGTGCCACTTCTTCGTATGGGAATGAGCAGTTCTTC. This encodes CATSSYGNEQFF.

This clonotype came up many times. The CDR3 region has the DNA TGCAGCACCCGACGGATGAACACTGAAGCTTTCTTT. This sequence encodes CSTRRMNTEAFF. The chain combines TRBV29-1 with TRBJ1-1, with D unclear. Deletions cut 8 bases from V and 0 bases from J, with 10 bases between. CDR1 is SQVTM and CDR2 is ANQGSEA in the germline V gene. The CDR3 sequence is 12 residues long.

This clonotype was detected many times. The chain recombines TRBV20-1 with TRBJ1-6; D may be TRBD1 (6 bases). The V end was cut by 1 base, the J end by 9 bases, with 22 bases between. The CDR3 contains 17 residues. Germline V gives CDR1 DFQATT, CDR2 SNEGSKA (reference sequence). Here the CDR3 reads CSARAPKADGTTSPLHF. The CDR3 nucleotides are TGCAGTGCTAGAGCACCGAAAGCGGACGGGACAACTTCACCCCTCCACTTT.

At least ten counts were recorded for this clonotype. The chain employs TRBV12-3 or TRBV12-4 and TRBJ2-3; 9 nucleotides line up with TRBD2. V lost 1 base and J lost 2; bases outside the gene matches: 1. This CDR3 contains 15 residues. The CDR3, as DNA: TGTGCCAGCAGTTTAGGCGGGGGGGCCACAGATACGCAGTATTTT. Its protein product is CASSLGGGATDTQYF.

At least ten counts were recorded for this clonotype. The chain employs TRBV3-1 and TRBJ2-7, with D hard to call. CDR3 length: 12 amino acids. The V end was cut by 0 bases, the J end by 4 bases, with 4 bases between. Per the germline V gene, CDR1 is LGHDT and CDR2 is YNNKEL (reference sequence). The CDR3 protein is CASSQDWYEQYF. The CDR3 DNA follows: TGTGCCAGCAGCCAAGATTGGTACGAGCAGTACTTC.

This clonotype was seen ten or more times. The chain uses TRBV5-1 and TRBJ2-3; D call uncertain. The length of the CDR3 is 12 residues. The V gene lost 0 bases and the J gene lost 5 bases, with 4 bases spanning the gap. The germline V gene encodes CDR1 SGHRS and CDR2 YFSETQ. The CDR3 sequence: CASSLEVDTQYF. The CDR3, as DNA: TGCGCCAGCAGCTTGGAAGTAGATACGCAGTATTTT.

This clonotype has at least ten counts. The genes are TRBV11-3 and TRBJ2-2; D remains unclear. V gave up 1 base and J gave up 2 bases, with 14 bases separating them. There are 17 residues in the CDR3. Germline V gene data show CDR1 as SGHNT and CDR2 as YENEEA. This CDR3 reads CASSLALAGSNTGELFF. CDR3 nucleotides: TGTGCCAGCAGCTTAGCCTTGGCAGGCAGCAACACCGGGGAGCTGTTTTTT.

The table lists this clonotype with a few counts. A much bigger clone sits one base away, suggesting this may be a read error. The missing conserved phenylalanine or tryptophan at the end of this CDR3 makes a read error likely. This chain connects TRBV3-1 to TRBJ1-6; D is ambiguous. The V gene's germline CDR1 is LGHDT and CDR2 YNNKEL (reference sequence). V shed 0 bases and J shed 6 bases, with 0 bases lying between them. The CDR3 contains 12 residues. The CDR3 is CASSQDNSPLHL. The CDR3, as DNA: TGTGCCAGCAGCCAAGATAATTCACCCCTCCACCTT.

Many counts were recorded for this clonotype. The V gene is TRBV4-1, the J gene TRBJ1-4, with 7 bases matching TRBD1. CDR3 size: 16 residues. The V segment lost 3 bases and the J segment 2 bases; nucleotides outside the gene matches: 6. Germline CDR1 reads MGHRA; CDR2 reads YSYEKL. CDR3 DNA sequence: TGCGCCAGCAGCCAGGAGACAGGGAATACTAATGAAAAACTGTTTTTT. This gives the protein CASSQETGNTNEKLFF.

This clonotype has just one count. This chain uses TRBV7-9 with TRBJ1-4; D is unclear. CDR3 length: 13 amino acids. The V end was cut by 0 bases, the J end by 7 bases, with 6 bases between. The V gene's germline CDR1 is SEHNR and CDR2 FQNEAQ (reference sequence). In DNA form, the CDR3 reads TGTGCCAGCAGCTTAGCGACAAGTGAAAAACTGTTTTTT. It translates to CASSLATSEKLFF. The entire variable domain, with the rest obtained from reference TRBV7-9 and TRBJ1-4, is as follows: DTGVSQNPRHKITKRGQNVTFRCDPISEHNRLYWYRQTLGQGPEFLTYFQNEAQLEKSRLLSDRFSAERPKGSFSTLEIQRTEQGDSAMYLCASSLATSEKLFFGSGTQLSVL.

This clonotype was seen repeatedly, ten times or more. V usage is TRBV12-3 or TRBV12-4 and J usage is TRBJ1-6; 9 positions match TRBD1. CDR3 length equals 14 residues. Trimming took 6 bases from V and 9 from J; bases not matched to a gene: 6. The CDR3 coding sequence is TGTGCCAGCAGAGTGACAGGGGGTTTTTCACCCCTCCACTTT. Translating gives CASRVTGGFSPLHF.

V is TRBV5-4 and J is TRBJ2-4, with D maybe TRBD2 (6 bases). Germline V CDR1 and CDR2: SGHNT, YYREEE (reference sequence). The CDR3 length is 14 residues. V lost 2 bases and J 7 bases, leaving 13 bases between the germline ends. CDR3 sequence: CASSFGGTRNIQYF. CDR3 in DNA: TGTGCCAGCAGCTTTGGGGGGACCAGGAACATTCAGTACTTC.

The chain employs TRBV20-1 and TRBJ2-3, with D perhaps being TRBD1 or TRBD2 (6 bases each). The ends were cut back, 6 bases at V and 6 bases at J, with 22 bases in the middle. Germline CDR1 and CDR2: DFQATT and SNEGSKA (reference sequence). The CDR3 is 15 amino acids. CDR3 residues: CSAAAYGGLSDTQYF. CDR3 coding DNA: TGCAGTGCAGCGGCTTACGGGGGCCTCTCGGATACGCAGTATTTT.

The chain carries TRBV6-4 and TRBJ2-7; maybe TRBD1 (5 bases). CDR1 and CDR2 (germline): MRHNA, SNTAGT. V was trimmed by 5 bases and J by 3 bases, leaving 14 bases between them. This CDR3 contains 14 residues. The CDR3 spells CASSHRREDYEQYF. Here the CDR3 DNA reads TGTGCCAGCAGTCACAGGAGAGAGGACTACGAGCAGTACTTC.

At least ten counts were recorded for this clonotype. This chain joins TRBV6-1 and TRBJ2-2; D call uncertain. The V gene lost 3 bases and the J gene lost 2 bases, with 16 bases spanning the gap. Germline CDR1 is MNHNS and CDR2 is SASEGT. The CDR3 has 17 residues. DNA of the CDR3: TGTGCCAGCAGTGACGGGTTTTGGGGAATCAACACCGGGGAGCTGTTTTTT. Amino acids: CASSDGFWGINTGELFF.

This clonotype was picked up a small number of times. The V gene is TRBV2, the J gene TRBJ2-1; 15 bases map to TRBD2. Germline lookup yields CDR1 SNHLY and CDR2 FYNNEI. The CDR3 runs 16 residues. The V gene end was trimmed by 6 bases and the J gene end by 6 bases; junction bases not matched to a gene: 6. CDR3 sequence: CASRGLAGGPVNEQFF. The CDR3 nucleotides read TGTGCCAGCAGAGGACTAGCGGGGGGGCCGGTCAATGAGCAGTTCTTC.

This clonotype was counted ten times or more. The chain uses TRBV20-1 and TRBJ2-2; tentatively, D is TRBD1 (5 bases). The CDR3 loop spans 16 amino acids. Trimming removed 3 bases at V and 2 bases at J, with 16 bases between. The germline V gene has CDR1 DFQATT and CDR2 SNEGSKA (reference sequence). The CDR3: CSASPVSRANTGELFF. Here the CDR3 DNA reads TGCAGTGCTAGCCCTGTGTCCAGGGCAAACACCGGGGAGCTGTTTTTT.

This clonotype was recorded many times. The chain employs TRBV28 and TRBJ2-7; TRBD2 aligns across 7 bases. Unmatched junction bases numbered 3, after V lost 3 bases and J lost 7 bases. The CDR3 sequence is 12 residues long. Germline lookup yields CDR1 MDHEN and CDR2 SYDVKM. This chain's CDR3 is CASSFGEGEQYF. CDR3 nucleotide sequence: TGTGCCAGCAGTTTTGGGGAGGGAGAGCAGTACTTC. The variable domain in full, with the rest retrieved from reference TRBV28 and TRBJ2-7, is DVKVTQSSRYLVKRTGEKVFLECVQDMDHENMFWYRQDPGLGLRLIYFSYDVKMKEKGDIPEGYSVSREKKERFSLILESASTNQTSMYLCASSFGEGEQYFGPGTRLTVT.

V is TRBV24-1 and J is TRBJ2-1; D gene ambiguous. Germline values: CDR1 KGHDR, CDR2 SFDVKD. The CDR3 is 11 residues long. Trimming cost V 8 bases and J 5 bases, with 6 bases left between them. CDR3 coding DNA: TGTGCCACCAAGGGCAACAATGAGCAGTTCTTC. It translates to CATKGNNEQFF.

V gene TRBV6-1 combines with J gene TRBJ2-3; 7 positions match TRBD2. The CDR3 has 17 residues. Trimming took 3 bases from V and 0 from J; bases not matched to a gene: 9. Germline CDR1 reads MNHNS; CDR2 reads SASEGT. CDR3 sequence: CASSEPSGSDSTDTQYF. CDR3 sequence (DNA): TGTGCCAGCAGTGAGCCTAGCGGATCCGACAGCACAGATACGCAGTATTTT.

The table lists this clonotype with a few counts. This sequence joins TRBV5-6 and TRBJ1-2; D is undetermined. The CDR3 runs 12 residues. With 2 bases removed from V and 3 bases from J, the gap between germline ends came to 5 bases. The V gene's germline CDR1 is SGHDT and CDR2 YYEEEE. CDR3 region: CASSFQYYGYTF. Written as DNA, the CDR3 is TGTGCCAGCAGCTTCCAATACTATGGCTACACCTTC. The full variable domain, with the rest looked up from reference TRBV5-6 and TRBJ1-2, is DAGVTQSPTHLIKTRGQQVTLRCSPKSGHDTVSWYQQALGQGPQFIFQYYEEEERQRGNFPDRFSGHQFPNYSSELNVNALLLGDSALYLCASSFQYYGYTFGSGTRLTVV.

This clonotype was counted many times. In nucleotides, the CDR3 is TGTGCCTGGAGAGAAACTAGCAGGCACACTGAAGCTTTCTTT. The encoded protein is CAWRETSRHTEAFF. The rearrangement links TRBV30 to TRBJ1-1, with D unresolved. The CDR3 extends over 14 amino acids. CDR1 and CDR2 (germline): GTSNPN, SVGIG (reference sequence). The V gene lost 3 bases and the J gene lost 3 bases, with 14 bases spanning the gap.

This clonotype appeared many times. CDR3 sequence (DNA): TGCAGTGCAGAAGGGGGCGGAGACTCCTATAATTCACCCCTCCACTTT. Protein: CSAEGGGDSYNSPLHF. The chain recombines TRBV20-1 with TRBJ1-6, with 7 bases fitting TRBD1. The germline V gene has CDR1 DFQATT and CDR2 SNEGSKA (reference sequence). V lost 6 bases and J lost 0; bases outside the gene matches: 8. There are 16 residues in the CDR3.

The chain combines TRBV20-1 with TRBJ2-7; the D is unclear. Trimming stripped 6 bases from V and 7 bases from J, with 16 bases between. The germline V gene has CDR1 DFQATT and CDR2 SNEGSKA (reference sequence). CDR3 length: 12 residues. In nucleotides, the CDR3 is TGCAGTGCCCGAGCCGGCATCTGGGAGCAGTACTTC. Its protein product is CSARAGIWEQYF.